The rows below give T cell receptor beta chains drawn from one sample of a study of T cells in Graves' hyperthyroidism and ophthalmopathy. TCRdb re-derived calls from the multiplex PCR reads in MiXCR, one entry per CDR3 protein. The data contain 700,000 or so distinct CDR3 sequences, 16% of them singletons. Sequencing was performed on blood. Receptor source: a man in his late teens or twenties with Graves' hyperthyroidism. Each CDR3 is given without its conserved first and last residue. Rows may omit the clone size; those that give it use once, few, many or a size class.

cdr3_length j_call clone_size v_call cdr3_aa
12 TRBJ1-5 NA TRBV2 ASSGDREHQPQH
12 TRBJ2-7 few TRBV28 ASSGGLETYEQY
15 TRBJ2-5 few TRBV18 ASSRSPARVGQETQY
12 TRBJ2-5 many TRBV6-2/TRBV6-3 ASRPGGPKETQY
12 TRBJ2-1 once TRBV7-9 ASSFTAVYNEQF
13 TRBJ2-2 NA TRBV7-9 ASSLAVGVVGELF
12 TRBJ2-7 few TRBV20-1 SARGLAGPYEQY
11 TRBJ2-2 many TRBV7-6 ASLYGGTGELF
10 TRBJ2-7 few TRBV7-9 ATGRDSYEQY
12 TRBJ2-5 NA TRBV4-2 ASSHSGTQETQY
14 TRBJ2-7 few TRBV6-2/TRBV6-3 ASSYFRLAGGREQY
13 TRBJ2-5 many TRBV12-3/TRBV12-4 ASSLNGRAPETQY
15 TRBJ2-4 few TRBV6-1 ASSESQPWVAKNIQY
12 TRBJ1-2 many TRBV4-1 ASSQVTGDYGYT
11 TRBJ2-1 many TRBV28 ASSSPRFDEQF
14 TRBJ1-3 NA TRBV12-5 ASGLVLGNYRNTIY
12 TRBJ2-5 many TRBV6-1 ASSARTGRETQY
13 TRBJ1-6 few TRBV19 ASRPRGAYNSPLH
11 TRBJ2-7 many TRBV3-1 ATASSGGYEQY
13 TRBJ2-3 NA TRBV19 ASSSPWASTDTQY
12 TRBJ2-1 many TRBV28 ASRPREWYNEQF
10 TRBJ1-6 NA TRBV27 ASGAGPPPLH
12 TRBJ1-6 NA TRBV10-1 ASTRPKYNSPLH
13 TRBJ1-4 NA TRBV7-9 ASSPRPGANEKLF
13 TRBJ1-6 many TRBV28 ASSYRGRWNSPLH
16 TRBJ1-5 few TRBV2 ASSAGTGAPYSNQPQH
14 TRBJ2-5 few TRBV11-3 ASSLDGTGIQETQY
13 TRBJ1-5 many TRBV28 ASSLGQGANQPQH
11 TRBJ2-7 many TRBV2 ASSRGESYEQY
13 TRBJ1-1 many TRBV11-2 ASSATPKGDTEAF
12 TRBJ1-1 many TRBV5-1 ASSQGQVDTEAF
14 TRBJ1-1 few TRBV12-5 ASGSPKFPGNTEAF
9 TRBJ1-1 many TRBV20-1 SARKQTEAF
12 TRBJ1-4 few TRBV12-3/TRBV12-4 ASSLAGLNEKLF
17 TRBJ2-4 NA TRBV11-2 ASSQGLAGPGGAKNIQY